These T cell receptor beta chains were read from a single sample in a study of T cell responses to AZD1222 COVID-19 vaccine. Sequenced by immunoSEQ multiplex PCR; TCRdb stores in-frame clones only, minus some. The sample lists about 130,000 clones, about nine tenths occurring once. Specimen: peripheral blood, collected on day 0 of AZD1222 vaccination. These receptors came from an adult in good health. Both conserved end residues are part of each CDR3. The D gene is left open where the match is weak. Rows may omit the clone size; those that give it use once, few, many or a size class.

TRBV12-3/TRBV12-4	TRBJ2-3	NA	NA	CASSSRVDTQYF	TGTGCCAGCAGTTCCAGGGTCGATACGCAGTATTTT
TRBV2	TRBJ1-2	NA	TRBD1	CAIRGTDAMTGYTF	TGTGCCATCCGAGGGACAGACGCCATGACAGGCTACACCTTC
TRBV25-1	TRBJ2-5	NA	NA	CASSAGGVDQYF	TGTGCCAGCAGTGCGGGGGGCGTTGACCAGTACTTC
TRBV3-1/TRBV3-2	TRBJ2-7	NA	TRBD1	CASSQGFLEGTGDAEQYF	TGTGCCAGCAGCCAAGGTTTTTTAGAGGGGACAGGGGACGCCGAGCAGTACTTC
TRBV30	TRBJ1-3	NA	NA	CAWTAILSGNTIYF	TGTGCCTGGACAGCCATCCTCTCTGGAAACACCATATATTTT
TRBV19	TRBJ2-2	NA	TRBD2	CASKQPGGGPNTGELFF	TGTGCCAGTAAACAGCCTGGCGGGGGACCTAACACCGGGGAGCTGTTTTTT
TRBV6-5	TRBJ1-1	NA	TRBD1	CATLGTGNTEAFF	TGTGCCACTCTGGGGACAGGGAACACTGAAGCTTTCTTT
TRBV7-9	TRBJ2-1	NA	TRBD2	CASSASGGQQFF	TGTGCCAGCAGCGCGAGCGGGGGCCAGCAGTTCTTC
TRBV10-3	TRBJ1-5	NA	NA	CAISAWGGNQPQHF	TGTGCCATCAGCGCTTGGGGAGGCAATCAGCCCCAGCATTTT
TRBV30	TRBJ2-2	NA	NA	CAWSLVFNTGELFF	TGTGCCTGGAGTCTGGTTTTTAACACCGGGGAGCTGTTTTTT
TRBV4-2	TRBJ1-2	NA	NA	CASSQDDVLTSYNYGYTF	TGTGCCAGCAGCCAAGATGACGTACTGACCTCTTATAACTATGGCTACACCTTC
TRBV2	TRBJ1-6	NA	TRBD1	CASSVDRGSIALHF	TGTGCCAGCAGTGTAGACAGGGGGAGTATAGCCCTCCACTTT
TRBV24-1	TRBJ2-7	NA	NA	CATSESGIYYF	TGTGCCACCAGTGAATCCGGGATCTACTACTTC
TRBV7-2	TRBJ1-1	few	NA	CASSLVQGPARTEAFF	TGTGCCAGCAGCTTAGTCCAAGGCCCAGCGCGCACTGAAGCTTTCTTT
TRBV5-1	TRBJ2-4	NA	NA	CASSLGTVTNIQYF	TGCGCCAGCAGCTTGGGGACGGTAACGAACATTCAGTACTTC
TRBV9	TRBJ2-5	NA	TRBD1	CASSVTGTGGIETQYF	TGTGCCAGCAGCGTGACCGGGACAGGGGGGATTGAGACCCAGTACTTC
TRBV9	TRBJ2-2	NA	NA	CASSTLNTGELFF	TGTGCCAGCAGCACCCTGAACACCGGGGAGCTGTTTTTT
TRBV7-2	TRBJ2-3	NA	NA	CASSLKGTDTQYF	TGTGCCAGCAGCTTAAAGGGCACAGATACGCAGTATTTT
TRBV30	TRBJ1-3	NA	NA	CAWKANTIYF	TGTGCCTGGAAGGCCAACACCATATATTTT
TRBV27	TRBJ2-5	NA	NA	CASKGGGAGEETQYF	TGTGCCAGCAAAGGGGGCGGGGCAGGGGAAGAGACCCAGTACTTC
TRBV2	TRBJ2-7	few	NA	CASRPSTGNSYEQYF	TGTGCCAGCCGCCCCTCAACAGGAAACTCCTACGAGCAGTACTTC
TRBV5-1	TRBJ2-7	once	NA	CASSLPGDEQYF	TGCGCCAGCAGCTTGCCGGGGGACGAGCAGTACTTC
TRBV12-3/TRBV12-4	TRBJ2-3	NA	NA	CASRPQGRDTQYF	TGTGCCAGCAGGCCCCAGGGCCGGGATACGCAGTATTTT
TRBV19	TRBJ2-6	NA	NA	CASTSSSYRVGANVLTF	TGTGCCAGTACTTCATCTAGTTACAGGGTTGGGGCCAACGTCCTGACTTTC
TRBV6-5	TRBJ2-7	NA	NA	CASSYSGQSAYEQYF	TGTGCCAGCAGTTACTCCGGACAATCCGCCTACGAGCAGTACTTC
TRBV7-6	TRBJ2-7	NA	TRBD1	CASSLTGTAYEQYF	TGTGCCAGCAGCCTAACCGGGACAGCCTACGAGCAGTACTTC
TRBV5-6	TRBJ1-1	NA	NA	CASSWRDTEAFF	TGTGCCAGCAGCTGGAGGGACACTGAAGCTTTCTTT
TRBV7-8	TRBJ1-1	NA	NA	CASSPLDGEAFF	TGTGCCAGCAGCCCCCTGGACGGTGAAGCTTTCTTT
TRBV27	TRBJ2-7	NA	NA	CASSLMAGQYEQYF	TGTGCCAGCAGTTTAATGGCAGGCCAATACGAGCAGTACTTC
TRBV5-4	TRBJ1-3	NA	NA	CASSLQGSGNTIYF	TGTGCCAGCAGCTTGCAGGGGTCTGGAAACACCATATATTTT
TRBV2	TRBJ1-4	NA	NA	CASLSGAGHEKLFF	TGTGCCAGCCTTTCAGGGGCAGGGCATGAAAAACTGTTTTTT
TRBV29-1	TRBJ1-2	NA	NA	CSASGANTVKPEGYTF	TGCAGCGCCTCGGGGGCCAACACCGTAAAACCGGAGGGCTACACCTTC
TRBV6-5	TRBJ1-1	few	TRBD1	CASSIQGVRNTEAFF	TGTGCCAGCAGTATACAGGGGGTAAGGAACACTGAAGCTTTCTTT
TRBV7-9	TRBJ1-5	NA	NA	CASSPGYRGHQPQHF	TGTGCCAGCAGCCCAGGGTACCGTGGTCATCAGCCCCAGCATTTT
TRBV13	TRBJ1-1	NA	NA	CASSLWRAGGAFF	TGTGCCAGCAGCTTATGGAGGGCCGGAGGAGCTTTCTTT
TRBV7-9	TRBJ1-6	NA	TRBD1	CASSLRQGDNSPLHF	TGTGCCAGCAGCTTACGTCAGGGGGATAATTCACCCCTCCACTTT
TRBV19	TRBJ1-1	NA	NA	CASSIGVAEAFF	TGTGCCAGTAGTATAGGCGTCGCTGAAGCTTTCTTT
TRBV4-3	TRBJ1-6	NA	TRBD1	CASSQEAGGLYNSPLHF	TGCGCCAGCAGCCAAGAGGCAGGGGGCCTCTATAATTCACCCCTCCACTTT
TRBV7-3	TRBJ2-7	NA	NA	CASSLGTPYEQYF	TGTGCCAGCAGCTTAGGGACGCCGTACGAGCAGTACTTC
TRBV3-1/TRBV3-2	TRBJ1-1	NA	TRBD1	CATGQGKAEAFF	TGTGCCACCGGACAGGGAAAGGCTGAAGCTTTCTTT
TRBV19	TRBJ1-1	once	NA	CASSIGDTNTEAFF	TGTGCCAGTAGTATAGGAGATACGAACACTGAAGCTTTCTTT
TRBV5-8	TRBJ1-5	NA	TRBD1	CASSSGTGNQPQHF	TGTGCCAGCAGCTCCGGGACAGGGAATCAGCCCCAGCATTTT
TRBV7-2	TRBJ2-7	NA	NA	CASSPPGTYEQYF	TGTGCCAGCAGCCCACCCGGGACCTACGAGCAGTACTTC
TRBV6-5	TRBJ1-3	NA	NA	CASRPSGAGNTIYF	TGTGCCAGCAGACCCTCGGGAGCTGGAAACACCATATATTTT
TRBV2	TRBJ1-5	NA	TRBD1	CASSPGQGNQPQHF	TGTGCCAGCAGCCCGGGACAGGGTAATCAGCCCCAGCATTTT
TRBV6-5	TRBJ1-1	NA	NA	CASRYGTDHEAFF	TGTGCCAGCAGATACGGGACGGATCATGAAGCTTTCTTT
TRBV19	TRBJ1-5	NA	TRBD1	CASSTQGDQPQHF	TGTGCCAGTAGTACGCAGGGGGATCAGCCCCAGCATTTT
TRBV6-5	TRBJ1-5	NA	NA	CASSDGTLNQPQHF	TGTGCCAGCAGCGACGGGACCCTAAATCAGCCCCAGCATTTT
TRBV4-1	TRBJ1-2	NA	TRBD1	CASSQEGAGGNYGYTF	TGCGCCAGCAGCCAAGAAGGGGCAGGGGGCAACTATGGCTACACCTTC
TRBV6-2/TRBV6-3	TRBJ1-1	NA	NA	CASSHGGNGEAFF	TGTGCCAGCAGTCACGGGGGAAACGGTGAAGCTTTCTTT
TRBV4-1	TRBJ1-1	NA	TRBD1	CASSPFMGQRNTEAFF	TGCGCCAGCAGCCCGTTCATGGGACAGAGGAACACTGAAGCTTTCTTT
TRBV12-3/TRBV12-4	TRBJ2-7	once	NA	CASRLAGVEQYF	TGTGCCAGCAGACTGGCGGGTGTCGAGCAGTACTTC
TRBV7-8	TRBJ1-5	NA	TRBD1	CASTGDRGAGQPQHF	TGTGCCAGCACGGGGGACAGGGGAGCCGGACAGCCCCAGCATTTT